This TCR beta chain was sequenced during a study of response to subunit inactivated influenza vaccine. Study findings and constraints: The authors suggested that every seasonal influenza vaccination recruits few new T cells.

CDR1 and CDR2 (germline): SGDLS, YYNGEE. The length of the CDR3 is 16 residues. Trimming at V came to 3 bases and at J to 9 bases, leaving 11 bases not matched to a gene. TCRdb passed the RT-PCR reads through MiXCR, listing each CDR3 protein once. The table lists 490,000 or so distinct CDR3 sequences, 7.6% of them singletons. This clonotype was observed many times. Its target is not known. The source was PBMCs from blood, collected about 24 months after vaccination. This chain connects TRBV9 to TRBJ2-1; 11 bases fit TRBD2. The clonotype originates from a man in his fifties or sixties who received an inactivated influenza vaccine. The chain's CDR3 is CASSAVSGRASIEQFF. The CDR3 DNA follows: TGTGCCAGCAGCGCCGTTAGCGGGAGGGCCTCGATTGAGCAGTTCTTC.